This TCR beta chain comes out of a study of blood T cell repertoires in COVID-19. Study-wide background: Collection of acute and convalescent COVID-19 samples took place in the United States, Italy and Spain.

V was shortened by 7 bases and J by 2 bases, with 18 bases between the two germline ends. CDR3 length: 16 residues. The germline CDR1 and CDR2 sequences are GTSNPN and SVGIG (reference sequence). TCRdb keeps only in-frame clones here, not all; method: immunoSEQ multiplex PCR. The table records around 250,000 clones, roughly 80% of them present only once. Ages ranged from 18 to 89 years, with residence in approximately 23 US areas. Clinical history reported by participants formed the basis on which cohorts were assigned. The sequencing input was PBMCs or T cells enriched from blood (not recorded which). The rearrangement uses TRBV30 and TRBJ1-6; D gene ambiguous. This TCR was sampled from a man aged 35-49 years who had been exposed to COVID-19. In DNA, the CDR3 is TGTGCCTCCACTGCGGGCCTCCGGGCCTATAATTCACCCCTCCACTTT. This codes for CASTAGLRAYNSPLHF.